This TCR beta chain was captured in a study of blood T cell repertoires in COVID-19. The overall study: Researchers got acute and convalescent COVID-19 samples from the United States, Italy and Spain. PBMCs, B-cell-depleted T cells, or T cells provided the cDNA or gDNA that made up the material.

This clone was counted once. V gave up 4 bases and J gave up 6 bases; unmatched junction bases: 12. The CDR3 has 16 amino acids. Germline values: CDR1 SGHRS, CDR2 YFSETQ. Profiled with immunoSEQ multiplex PCR; TCRdb holds only in-frame clones, not every one. The sample has under 250,000 clones; 88% are singletons. Participants, about 18 to 90 years old, spanned more than 20 US areas. Exposed study participants had met a COVID-19 case within 2 weeks before entry. The TCR was taken from a woman aged 30 to 39 who had been exposed to COVID-19. This sequence joins TRBV5-1 and TRBJ1-2; 10 bases map to TRBD1. The sequencing input was PBMCs or T cells enriched from blood (not recorded which). The CDR3 reads CASSPFGTGVKNGYTF. Written as DNA, the CDR3 is TGCGCCAGCAGCCCCTTCGGGACAGGGGTTAAGAATGGCTACACCTTC.